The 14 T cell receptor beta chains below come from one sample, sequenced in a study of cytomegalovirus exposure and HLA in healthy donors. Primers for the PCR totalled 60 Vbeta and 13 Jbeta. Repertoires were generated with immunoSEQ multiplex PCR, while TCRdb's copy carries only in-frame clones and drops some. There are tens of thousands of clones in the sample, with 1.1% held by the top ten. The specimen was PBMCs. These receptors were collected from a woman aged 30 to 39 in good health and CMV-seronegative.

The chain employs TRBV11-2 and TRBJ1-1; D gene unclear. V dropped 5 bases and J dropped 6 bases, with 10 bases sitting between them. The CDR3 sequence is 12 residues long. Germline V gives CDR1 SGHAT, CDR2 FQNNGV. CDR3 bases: TGTGCCAGCAGCCTCGGAACAGCTGAAGCTTTCTTT. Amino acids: CASSLGTAEAFF.

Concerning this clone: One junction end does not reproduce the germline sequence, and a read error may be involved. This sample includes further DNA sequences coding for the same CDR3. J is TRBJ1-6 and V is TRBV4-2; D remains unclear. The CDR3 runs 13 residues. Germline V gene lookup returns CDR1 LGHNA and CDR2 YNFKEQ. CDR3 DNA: TGTGCCAGCAGCCAAGATAACTCTTCACCCCTACACTTT. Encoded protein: CASSQDNSSPLHF.

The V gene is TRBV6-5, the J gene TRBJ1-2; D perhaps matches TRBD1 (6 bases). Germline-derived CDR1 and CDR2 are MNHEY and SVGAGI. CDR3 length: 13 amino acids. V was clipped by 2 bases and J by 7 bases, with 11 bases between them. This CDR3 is CASSYVGAGGYTF. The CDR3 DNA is TGTGCCAGCAGTTACGTGGGGGCTGGTGGCTACACCTTC.

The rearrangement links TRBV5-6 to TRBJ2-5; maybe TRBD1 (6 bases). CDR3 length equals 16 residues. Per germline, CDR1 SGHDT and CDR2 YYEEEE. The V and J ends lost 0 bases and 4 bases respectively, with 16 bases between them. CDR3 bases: TGTGCCAGCAGCTTGGAATTCGCAGGGGTGGCAGAGACCCAGTACTTC. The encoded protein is CASSLEFAGVAETQYF.

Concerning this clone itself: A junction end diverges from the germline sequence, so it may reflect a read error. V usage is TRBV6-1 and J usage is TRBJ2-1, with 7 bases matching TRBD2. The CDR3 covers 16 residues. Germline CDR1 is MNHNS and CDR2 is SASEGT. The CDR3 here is CASSARLTSSDNEQFF. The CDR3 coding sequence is TGTGCCAGCAGTGCCCGATTGACTAGCTCCGACAATGAGCAGTTCTTC.

In nucleotides, the CDR3 is TGCGCCAGCAGCTTTACAGGGTACACTGAAGCTTTCTTT. Its translation is CASSFTGYTEAFF. V and J are TRBV5-1 and TRBJ1-1; TRBD1 is a possible D gene (6 bases). In germline, CDR1 is SGHRS, CDR2 YFSETQ. The CDR3 runs to 13 residues. V gave up 2 bases and J gave up 3 bases, with 8 bases separating them. Drawing the rest from reference TRBV5-1 and TRBJ1-1, the complete variable domain is KAGVTQTPRYLIKTRGQQVTLSCSPISGHRSVSWYQQTPGQGLQFLFEYFSETQRNKGNFPGRFSGRQFSNSRSEMNVSTLELGDSALYLCASSFTGYTEAFFGQGTRLTVV.

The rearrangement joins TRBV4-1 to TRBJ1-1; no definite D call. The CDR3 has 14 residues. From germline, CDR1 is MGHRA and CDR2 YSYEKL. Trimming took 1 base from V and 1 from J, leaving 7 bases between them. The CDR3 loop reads CASSQATRNTEAFF. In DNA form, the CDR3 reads TGCGCCAGCAGCCAAGCCACCAGGAACACTGAAGCTTTCTTT.

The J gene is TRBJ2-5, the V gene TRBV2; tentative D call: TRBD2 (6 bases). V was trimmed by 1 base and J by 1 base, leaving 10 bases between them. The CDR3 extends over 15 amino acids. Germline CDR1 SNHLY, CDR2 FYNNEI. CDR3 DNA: TGTGCCAGCAGTGAAGAGAGGACTACCCAAGAGACCCAGTACTTC. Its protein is CASSEERTTQETQYF.

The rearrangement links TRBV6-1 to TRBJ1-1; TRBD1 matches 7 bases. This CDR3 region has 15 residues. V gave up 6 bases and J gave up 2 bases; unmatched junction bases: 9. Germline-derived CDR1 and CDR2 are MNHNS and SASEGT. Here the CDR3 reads CASRDLQGFNTEAFF. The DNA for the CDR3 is TGTGCCAGCAGGGACTTACAGGGGTTTAACACTGAAGCTTTCTTT.

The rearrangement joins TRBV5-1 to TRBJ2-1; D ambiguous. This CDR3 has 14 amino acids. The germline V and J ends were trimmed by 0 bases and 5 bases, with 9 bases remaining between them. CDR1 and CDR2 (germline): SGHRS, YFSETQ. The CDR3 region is CASSLALTNNEQFF. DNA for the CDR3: TGCGCCAGCAGCTTGGCCCTTACAAACAATGAGCAGTTCTTC.

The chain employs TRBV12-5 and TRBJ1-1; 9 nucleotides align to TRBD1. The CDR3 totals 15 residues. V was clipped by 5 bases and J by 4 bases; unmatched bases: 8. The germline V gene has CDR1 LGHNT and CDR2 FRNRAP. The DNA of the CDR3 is TGTGCTAGTGGTACCGGGACAGGGTTGGCCACTGAAGCTTTCTTT. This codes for CASGTGTGLATEAFF.

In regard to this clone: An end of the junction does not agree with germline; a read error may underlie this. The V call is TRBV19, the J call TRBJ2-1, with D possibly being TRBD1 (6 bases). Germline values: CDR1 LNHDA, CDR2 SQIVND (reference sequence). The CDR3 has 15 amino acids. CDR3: CASRYDRSSDNEQFF. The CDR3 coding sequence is TGTGCCAGTAGATATGACAGGAGCTCCGACAATGAGCAGTTCTTC.

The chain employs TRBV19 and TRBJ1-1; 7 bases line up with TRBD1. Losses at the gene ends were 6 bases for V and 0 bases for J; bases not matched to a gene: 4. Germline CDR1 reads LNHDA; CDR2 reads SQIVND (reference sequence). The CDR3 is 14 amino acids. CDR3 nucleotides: TGTGCCAGTAGAAGGGGACAGATGAACACTGAAGCTTTCTTT. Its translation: CASRRGQMNTEAFF.

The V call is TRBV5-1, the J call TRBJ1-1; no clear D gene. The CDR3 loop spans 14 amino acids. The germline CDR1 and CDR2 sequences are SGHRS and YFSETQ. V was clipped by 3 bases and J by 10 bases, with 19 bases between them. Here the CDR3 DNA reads TGCGCCAGCAGCTCAGATCGGGGATCCGAGGCAGCTTTCTTT. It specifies CASSSDRGSEAAFF.